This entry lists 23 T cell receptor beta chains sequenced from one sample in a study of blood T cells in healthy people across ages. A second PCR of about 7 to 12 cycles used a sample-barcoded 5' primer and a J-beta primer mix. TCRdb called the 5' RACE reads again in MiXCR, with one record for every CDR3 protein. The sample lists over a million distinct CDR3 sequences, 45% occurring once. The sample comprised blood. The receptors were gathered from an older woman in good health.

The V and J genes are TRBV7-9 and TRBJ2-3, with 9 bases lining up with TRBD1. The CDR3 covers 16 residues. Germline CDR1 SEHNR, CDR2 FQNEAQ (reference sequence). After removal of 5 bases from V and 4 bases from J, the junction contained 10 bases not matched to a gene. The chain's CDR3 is CASSAWDRVLADTQYF. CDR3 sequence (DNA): TGTGCCAGCAGCGCGTGGGACAGGGTATTGGCAGATACGCAGTATTTT.

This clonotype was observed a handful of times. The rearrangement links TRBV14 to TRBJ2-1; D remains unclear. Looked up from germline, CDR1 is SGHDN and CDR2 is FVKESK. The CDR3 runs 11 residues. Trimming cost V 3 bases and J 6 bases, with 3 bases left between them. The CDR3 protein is CASSQINEQFF. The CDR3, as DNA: TGTGCCAGCAGCCAGATCAATGAGCAGTTCTTC.

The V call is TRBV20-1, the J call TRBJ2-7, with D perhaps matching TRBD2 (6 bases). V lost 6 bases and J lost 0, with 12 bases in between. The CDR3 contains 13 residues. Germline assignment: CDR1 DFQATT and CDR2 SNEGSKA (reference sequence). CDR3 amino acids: CSAKRVSSYEQYF. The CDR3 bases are TGCAGTGCAAAGCGGGTTAGCTCCTACGAGCAGTACTTC.

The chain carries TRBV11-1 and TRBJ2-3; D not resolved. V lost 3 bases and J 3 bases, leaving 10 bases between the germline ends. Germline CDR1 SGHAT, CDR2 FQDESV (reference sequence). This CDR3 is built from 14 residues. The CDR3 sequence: CASSLSPMTDTQYF. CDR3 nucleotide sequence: TGTGCCAGCAGCTTGAGTCCGATGACAGATACGCAGTATTTT.

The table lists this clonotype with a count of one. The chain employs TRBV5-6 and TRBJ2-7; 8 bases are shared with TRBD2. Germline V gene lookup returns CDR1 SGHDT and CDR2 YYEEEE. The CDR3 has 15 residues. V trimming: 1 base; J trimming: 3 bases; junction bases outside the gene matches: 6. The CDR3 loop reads CASSLLSGTGYEQYF. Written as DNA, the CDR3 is TGTGCCAGCAGCTTGCTTAGCGGGACGGGCTACGAGCAGTACTTC.

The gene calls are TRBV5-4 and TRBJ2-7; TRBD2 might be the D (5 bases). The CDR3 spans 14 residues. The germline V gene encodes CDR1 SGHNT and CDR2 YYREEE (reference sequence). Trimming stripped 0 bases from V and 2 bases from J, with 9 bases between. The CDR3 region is CASSLGERPYEQYF. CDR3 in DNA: TGTGCCAGCAGCTTGGGGGAGAGACCCTACGAGCAGTACTTC.

CDR3 residues: CSWEGLPRSSYNEQYF. DNA of the CDR3: TGCAGTTGGGAGGGACTTCCTCGTAGCTCCTACAATGAGCAGTACTTC. This chain links TRBV20-1 with TRBJ2-1, with 7 bases lining up with TRBD2. The J call may be in error: the DNA end matches TRBJ2-7 better. Germline V gene lookup returns CDR1 DFQATT and CDR2 SNEGSKA (reference sequence). This CDR3 contains 16 residues.

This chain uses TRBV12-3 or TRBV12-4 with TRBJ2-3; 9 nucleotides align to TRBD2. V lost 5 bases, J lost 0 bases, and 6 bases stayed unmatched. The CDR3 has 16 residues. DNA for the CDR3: TGTGCCAGCAGTCCCTATAGCGGGAGAAGCACAGATACGCAGTATTTT. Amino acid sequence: CASSPYSGRSTDTQYF.

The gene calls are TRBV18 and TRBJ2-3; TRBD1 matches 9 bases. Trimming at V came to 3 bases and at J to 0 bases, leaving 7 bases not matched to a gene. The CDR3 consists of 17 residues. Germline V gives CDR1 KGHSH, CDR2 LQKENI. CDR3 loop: CASSPTTGGLSTDTQYF. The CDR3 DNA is TGTGCCAGCTCACCTACAACAGGGGGCTTAAGCACAGATACGCAGTATTTT.

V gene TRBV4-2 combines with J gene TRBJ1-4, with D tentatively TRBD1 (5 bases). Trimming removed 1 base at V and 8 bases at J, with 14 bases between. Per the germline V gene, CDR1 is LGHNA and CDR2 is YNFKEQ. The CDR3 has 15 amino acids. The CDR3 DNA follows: TGTGCCAGCAGCCAAGCGCCTCTGGGGGGGGAAAAACTGTTTTTT. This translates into CASSQAPLGGEKLFF.

CDR3 in DNA: TGTGCCAGCAGCCCCCGACAGGATGAGCAGTTCTTC. This gives the protein CASSPRQDEQFF. The rearrangement uses TRBV7-9 and TRBJ2-1; D is possibly TRBD1 (6 bases). With 5 bases removed from V and 8 bases from J, the gap between germline ends came to 10 bases. This CDR3 is 12 amino acids long. CDR1 is SEHNR and CDR2 is FQNEAQ in the germline V gene (reference sequence).

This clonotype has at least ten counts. The CDR3 is CSATGGMAGRNEQFF. The CDR3 DNA is TGCAGTGCCACGGGGGGGATGGCGGGAAGGAATGAGCAGTTCTTC. The chain uses TRBV20-1 and TRBJ2-1; 8 nucleotides align to TRBD2. There are 15 residues in the CDR3. The ends lost 6 bases at V and 7 bases at J; junction bases unmatched: 14. CDR1 is DFQATT and CDR2 is SNEGSKA in the germline V gene (reference sequence).

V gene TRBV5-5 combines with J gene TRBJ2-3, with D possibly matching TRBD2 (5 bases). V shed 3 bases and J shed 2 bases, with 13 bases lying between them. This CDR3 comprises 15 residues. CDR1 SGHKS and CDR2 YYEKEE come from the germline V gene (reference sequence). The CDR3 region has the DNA TGTGCCAGCAGCTATAGGGAGTCCCCCACAGATACGCAGTATTTT. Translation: CASSYRESPTDTQYF. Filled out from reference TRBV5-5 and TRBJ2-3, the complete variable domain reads DAGVTQSPTHLIKTRGQQVTLRCSPISGHKSVSWYQQVLGQGPQFIFQYYEKEERGRGNFPDRFSARQFPNYSSELNVNALLLGDSALYLCASSYRESPTDTQYFGPGTRLTVL.

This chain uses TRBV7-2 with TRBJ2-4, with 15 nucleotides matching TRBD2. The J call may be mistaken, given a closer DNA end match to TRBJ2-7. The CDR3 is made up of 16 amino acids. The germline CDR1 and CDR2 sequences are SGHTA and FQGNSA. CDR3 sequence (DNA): TGTGCCAGCAGAGCCACCGGGACTAGCGGGAGGTCCGAGCAGTACTTC. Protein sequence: CASRATGTSGRSEQYF.

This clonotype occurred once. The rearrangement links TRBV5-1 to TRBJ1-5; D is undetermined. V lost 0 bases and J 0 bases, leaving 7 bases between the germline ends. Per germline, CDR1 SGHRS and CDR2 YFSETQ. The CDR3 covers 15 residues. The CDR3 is CASSLDSDSNQPQHF. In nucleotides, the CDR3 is TGCGCCAGCAGCTTGGATTCCGATAGCAATCAGCCCCAGCATTTT.

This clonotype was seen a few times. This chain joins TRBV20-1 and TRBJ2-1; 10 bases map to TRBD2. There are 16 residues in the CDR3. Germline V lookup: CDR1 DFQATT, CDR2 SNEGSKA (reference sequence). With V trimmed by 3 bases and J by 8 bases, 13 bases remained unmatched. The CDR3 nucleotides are TGCAGTGCTAGGGGGTCCCTAGCGGGAGTTCGGGATGAGCAGTTCTTC. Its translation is CSARGSLAGVRDEQFF.

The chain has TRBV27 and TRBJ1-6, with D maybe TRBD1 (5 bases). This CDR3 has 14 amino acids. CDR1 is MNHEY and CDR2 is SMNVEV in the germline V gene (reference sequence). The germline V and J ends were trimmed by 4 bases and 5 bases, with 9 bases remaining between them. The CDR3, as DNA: TGTGCCAGCAGTTCAGACAGCCATAATTCACCCCTCCACTTT. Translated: CASSSDSHNSPLHF.

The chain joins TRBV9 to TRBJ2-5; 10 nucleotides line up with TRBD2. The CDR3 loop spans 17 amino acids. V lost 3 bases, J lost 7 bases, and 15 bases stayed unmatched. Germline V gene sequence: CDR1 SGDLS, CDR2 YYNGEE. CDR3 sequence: CASSAVGTSETHSTQYF. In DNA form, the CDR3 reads TGTGCCAGCAGCGCCGTAGGGACTAGCGAAACCCATTCGACCCAGTACTTC.

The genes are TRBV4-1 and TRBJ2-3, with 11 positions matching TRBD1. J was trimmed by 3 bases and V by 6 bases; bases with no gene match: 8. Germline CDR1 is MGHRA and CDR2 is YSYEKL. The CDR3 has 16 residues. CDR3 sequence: CASSHSRDRGTDTQYF. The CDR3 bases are TGCGCCAGCAGTCATTCCCGGGACAGGGGGACAGATACGCAGTATTTT.

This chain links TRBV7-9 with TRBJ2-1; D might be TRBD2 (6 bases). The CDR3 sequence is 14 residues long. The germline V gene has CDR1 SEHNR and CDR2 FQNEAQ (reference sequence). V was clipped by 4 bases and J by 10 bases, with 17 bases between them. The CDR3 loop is CASSSNLLAYEQFF. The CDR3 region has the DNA TGTGCCAGCAGCTCCAACCTACTAGCCTACGAGCAGTTCTTC.

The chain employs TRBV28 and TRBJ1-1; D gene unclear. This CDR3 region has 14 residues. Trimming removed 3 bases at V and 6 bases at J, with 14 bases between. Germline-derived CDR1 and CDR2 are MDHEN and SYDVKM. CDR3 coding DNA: TGTGCCAGCAGTTTGGGCAGGCTAAGGTCTGAAGCTTTCTTT. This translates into CASSLGRLRSEAFF.

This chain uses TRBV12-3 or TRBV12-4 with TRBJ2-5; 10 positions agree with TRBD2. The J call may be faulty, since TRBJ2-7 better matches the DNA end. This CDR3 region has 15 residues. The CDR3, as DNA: TGTGCCAGCAGTTTACAAGCGGGGGGGCCTCACGAGCAGTACTTC. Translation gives CASSLQAGGPHEQYF.

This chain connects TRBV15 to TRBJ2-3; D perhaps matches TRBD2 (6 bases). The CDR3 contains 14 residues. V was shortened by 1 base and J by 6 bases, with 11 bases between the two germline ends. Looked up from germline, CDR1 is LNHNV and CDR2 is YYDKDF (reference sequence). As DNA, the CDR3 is TGTGCCACCAGCAGAGGGAGTGGAGGGGATACGCAGTATTTT. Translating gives CATSRGSGGDTQYF.